These 12 T cell receptor beta chains were all obtained from the same sample, sequenced in a study of PD-L1 blockade in urothelial cancer. Time point meaning: pretreatment peripheral blood. Measured with immunoSEQ multiplex PCR; TCRdb has only the in-frame clones, and not every one. There are 85,000 to 100,000 clones in the sample; around 87% occur only once, and roughly 2% lies in the top ten. This sample comprised PBMCs, obtained around atezolizumab (anti-PD-L1) treatment. These receptors all come from a man aged 55 to 70 with urothelial cancer.

The rearrangement uses TRBV28 and TRBJ2-7, with 7 bases matching TRBD1. V shed 4 bases and J 2 bases; nucleotides not matched to a gene: 8. The length of the CDR3 is 15 residues. Germline V lookup: CDR1 MDHEN, CDR2 SYDVKM. The CDR3 DNA reads TGTGCCAGCAGTTCCCCGGGACAGCCCACCTACGAGCAGTACTTC. This translates into CASSSPGQPTYEQYF.

The rearrangement uses TRBV2 and TRBJ1-1; TRBD1 matches 7 bases. In germline, CDR1 is SNHLY, CDR2 FYNNEI. The CDR3 covers 13 residues. The V gene end was trimmed by 8 bases and the J gene end by 3 bases; junction bases not matched to a gene: 6. CDR3 sequence reads: CASLDRVDTEAFF. The CDR3 nucleotides are TGTGCCAGCCTAGACAGGGTGGACACTGAAGCTTTCTTT.

This CDR3 is CASKLAGGPSYEQYF. The CDR3 region has the DNA TGCGCCAGCAAACTAGCGGGGGGACCGTCCTACGAGCAGTACTTC. V is TRBV5-1 and J is TRBJ2-7, with 12 positions matching TRBD2. CDR1 SGHRS and CDR2 YFSETQ come from the germline V gene. This CDR3 comprises 15 residues. Trimming took 6 bases from V and 1 from J; bases not matched to a gene: 5. The full variable domain, with the rest looked up from reference TRBV5-1 and TRBJ2-7, is KAGVTQTPRYLIKTRGQQVTLSCSPISGHRSVSWYQQTPGQGLQFLFEYFSETQRNKGNFPGRFSGRQFSNSRSEMNVSTLELGDSALYLCASKLAGGPSYEQYFGPGTRLTVT.

The chain links TRBV5-4 to TRBJ2-3, with TRBD2 identical over 8 bases. Germline trimming cut 0 bases from V and 6 bases from J; bases unmatched to any gene: 3. The CDR3 loop spans 14 amino acids. Germline CDR1 reads SGHNT; CDR2 reads YYREEE (reference sequence). The CDR3 nucleotides read TGTGCCAGCAGCTTGGGGCTAGCGGGCGATACGCAGTATTTT. It encodes CASSLGLAGDTQYF.

This rearrangement joins TRBV15 to TRBJ1-2, with 8 positions matching TRBD1. The V segment lost 0 bases and the J segment 4 bases; nucleotides outside the gene matches: 7. Germline-derived CDR1 and CDR2 are LNHNV and YYDKDF (reference sequence). There are 16 residues in the CDR3. CDR3 in amino acids: CATSRESNRGAYGYTF. In DNA, the CDR3 is TGTGCCACCAGCAGAGAGAGCAACAGGGGGGCCTATGGCTACACCTTC.

The rearrangement links TRBV18 to TRBJ1-2; no reliable D call. CDR1 KGHSH and CDR2 LQKENI come from the germline V gene. The CDR3 covers 14 residues. V was clipped by 3 bases and J by 0 bases, with 8 bases between them. CDR3 DNA: TGTGCCAGCTCACCCGGGAGCACTAACTATGGCTACACCTTC. Amino acid sequence: CASSPGSTNYGYTF.

The gene calls are TRBV5-4 and TRBJ1-2; tentative D call: TRBD1 (5 bases). Germline V gene lookup returns CDR1 SGHNT and CDR2 YYREEE (reference sequence). The length of the CDR3 is 13 residues. Trimming cost V 3 bases and J 8 bases, with 14 bases left between them. The CDR3 spells CASSSSGGEGYTF. CDR3 nucleotides: TGTGCCAGCAGCTCCTCCGGGGGAGAGGGCTACACCTTC.

This chain connects TRBV7-8 to TRBJ1-2; D gene uncertain. With 0 bases removed from V and 1 base from J, the gap between germline ends came to 15 bases. This CDR3 region has 17 residues. Germline V gives CDR1 SGHVS, CDR2 FQNEAQ. The CDR3 DNA follows: TGTGCCAGCAGCTTAGCCCGCGGTGGTAGGAATAACTATGGCTACACCTTC. Its translation is CASSLARGGRNNYGYTF.

V and J are TRBV28 and TRBJ1-3; D is possibly TRBD1 (6 bases). The germline CDR1 and CDR2 sequences are MDHEN and SYDVKM. Trimming took off 9 bases at V and 4 bases at J, with 13 bases between the two ends. The CDR3 consists of 13 residues. The CDR3 coding sequence is TGTGCCAGTCAAGGGGGTTCCGGAAACACCATATATTTT. Its protein is CASQGGSGNTIYF.

This chain joins TRBV7-2 and TRBJ2-7, with D tentatively TRBD2 (5 bases). Trimming shortened V by 3 bases and J by 7 bases, and 13 bases separated the two germline ends. CDR3 length: 13 residues. Germline V gene lookup returns CDR1 SGHTA and CDR2 FQGNSA. Here the CDR3 reads CASSLDSAGEQYF. The CDR3 DNA sequence: TGTGCCAGCAGCTTGGACTCCGCCGGGGAGCAGTACTTC. Filled out from reference TRBV7-2 and TRBJ2-7, the complete variable domain reads GAGVSQSPSNKVTEKGKDVELRCDPISGHTALYWYRQSLGQGLEFLIYFQGNSAPDKSGLPSDRFSAERTGGSVSTLTIQRTQQEDSAVYLCASSLDSAGEQYFGPGTRLTVT.

This chain joins TRBV5-6 and TRBJ1-2, with 7 positions matching TRBD1. Germline V lookup: CDR1 SGHDT, CDR2 YYEEEE. The CDR3 sequence is 16 residues long. Trimming removed 4 bases from V and 5 bases from J; junction bases left unmatched: 14. Written as DNA, the CDR3 is TGTGCCAGCAGCATTAAACGGGACAGCGGTTTGTATGGCTACACCTTC. Translating gives CASSIKRDSGLYGYTF.

The chain employs TRBV6-1 and TRBJ2-5; D gene ambiguous. The CDR3 loop spans 13 amino acids. Germline assignment: CDR1 MNHNS and CDR2 SASEGT. V lost 6 bases, J lost 0 bases, and 8 bases lay in between. The DNA for the CDR3 is TGTGCCAGCAGCCCCCCAAACCAAGAGACCCAGTACTTC. Its translation is CASSPPNQETQYF.